The 19 T cell receptor beta chains reported below all come from one sample, sequenced in a study of T cell responses to AZD1222 COVID-19 vaccine. TCRdb's copy holds only in-frame clones and misses some; the assay was immunoSEQ multiplex PCR. The data hold some 86,000 clones, with around 90% observed a single time. Sequencing used peripheral blood, obtained on day 0 of AZD1222 vaccination. These receptor sequences come from an adult in good health.

V gene TRBV5-1 combines with J gene TRBJ1-2; 8 bases match TRBD1. V was pared by 3 bases and J by 5 bases, with 12 bases of the junction left unmatched. Germline-derived CDR1 and CDR2 are SGHRS and YFSETQ. The CDR3 is 16 residues long. The CDR3 bases are TGCGCCAGCAGCTGGCACCCGGGACAGGCGAAATATGGCTACACCTTC. This translates into CASSWHPGQAKYGYTF.

V usage is TRBV29-1 and J usage is TRBJ2-1; maybe TRBD1 (5 bases). CDR1 and CDR2 (germline): SQVTM, ANQGSEA. V dropped 7 bases and J dropped 4 bases, with 17 bases sitting between them. The CDR3 loop spans 14 amino acids. Here the CDR3 DNA reads TGCAGCGCCGAAGGGCAGGGTATATACAATGAGCAGTTCTTC. Its protein product is CSAEGQGIYNEQFF.

The chain carries TRBV7-8 and TRBJ1-4, with D tentatively TRBD1 (5 bases). Germline lookup yields CDR1 SGHVS and CDR2 FQNEAQ. The germline V and J ends were trimmed by 2 bases and 13 bases, with 14 bases remaining between them. This CDR3 region has 13 residues. The CDR3 DNA is TGTGCCAGCAGCTTATCGGCCCGGGGGAGACTGTTTTTT. It encodes CASSLSARGRLFF.

The V gene is TRBV27, the J gene TRBJ2-1; TRBD1 aligns across 8 bases. V trimming: 5 bases; J trimming: 7 bases; junction bases outside the gene matches: 10. CDR1 and CDR2 (germline): MNHEY, SMNVEV (reference sequence). This CDR3 has 15 amino acids. CDR3 DNA sequence: TGTGCCAGCAGTCTATACTACAGGGGGACGAATGAGCAGTTCTTC. Its translation is CASSLYYRGTNEQFF.

This clone was observed a single time. The chain is built from TRBV7-2 and TRBJ2-2; D remains ambiguous. The germline gives CDR1 SGHTA, CDR2 FQGNSA. The CDR3 loop spans 12 amino acids. Trimming took off 8 bases at V and 4 bases at J, with 8 bases between the two ends. In DNA form, the CDR3 reads TGTGCCAGCCGGAGCAGCACCGGGGAGCTGTTTTTT. Amino acid sequence: CASRSSTGELFF.

In its sample, this clone was seen a few times. The CDR3 spells CATTGRSYNSPLHF. The CDR3 DNA reads as TGTGCCACAACAGGGCGTTCCTATAATTCACCCCTCCACTTT. The chain uses TRBV6-5 and TRBJ1-6; D possibly corresponds to TRBD1 (6 bases). The CDR3 loop spans 14 amino acids. V dropped 10 bases and J dropped 1 base, with 11 bases sitting between them. Germline assignment: CDR1 MNHEY and CDR2 SVGAGI.

The rearrangement uses TRBV4-1 and TRBJ1-4; possible D gene TRBD1, 5 bases. Trimming cost V 0 bases and J 10 bases, with 18 bases left between them. CDR1 MGHRA and CDR2 YSYEKL come from the germline V gene. The CDR3 loop spans 16 amino acids. Written as DNA, the CDR3 is TGCGCCAGCAGCCAAGACGCCCAATCGTCAGGGAGAAAACTGTTTTTT. Its translation: CASSQDAQSSGRKLFF.

The chain joins TRBV6-2 or TRBV6-3 to TRBJ1-5; tentatively, D is TRBD1 (5 bases). In germline, CDR1 is MNHEY, CDR2 SVGEGT. The CDR3 sequence is 15 residues long. V was pared by 5 bases and J by 0 bases, with 11 bases between. The CDR3 DNA is TGTGCCAGCAGTCGACACGACAGTAGCAATCAGCCCCAGCATTTT. It codes for CASSRHDSSNQPQHF.

The chain uses TRBV4-1 and TRBJ2-1; TRBD2 aligns across 7 bases. Unmatched junction bases numbered 4, after V lost 2 bases and J lost 0 bases. The length of the CDR3 is 16 residues. Germline V CDR1 and CDR2: MGHRA, YSYEKL. CDR3 sequence reads: CASSQPGRRSYNEQFF. In DNA form, the CDR3 reads TGCGCCAGCAGCCAACCCGGGAGGCGCTCCTACAATGAGCAGTTCTTC.

The J gene is TRBJ2-1, the V gene TRBV2; D perhaps matches TRBD1 (5 bases). V gave up 2 bases and J gave up 6 bases, with 8 bases separating them. The CDR3 is 13 residues long. Germline assignment: CDR1 SNHLY and CDR2 FYNNEI. CDR3 nucleotide sequence: TGTGCCAGCAGTGAAACAGGCCGCAATGAGCAGTTCTTC. As protein: CASSETGRNEQFF.

This chain uses TRBV9 with TRBJ2-1; 7 bases line up with TRBD2. Germline CDR1 reads SGDLS; CDR2 reads YYNGEE. This CDR3 contains 15 residues. Trimming cost V 4 bases and J 0 bases; bases outside gene matches: 4. The DNA of the CDR3 is TGTGCCAGCAGCAAAAAGCGGGACTCCTACAATGAGCAGTTCTTC. Its protein is CASSKKRDSYNEQFF.

V gene TRBV4-1 combines with J gene TRBJ2-3; D is unclear. The CDR3 loop spans 14 amino acids. Deletions cut 0 bases from V and 2 bases from J, with 6 bases between. The germline CDR1 and CDR2 sequences are MGHRA and YSYEKL. In nucleotides, the CDR3 is TGCGCCAGCAGCCAAGAGTCTCACACAGATACGCAGTATTTT. This encodes CASSQESHTDTQYF.

The rearrangement links TRBV27 to TRBJ2-2; D is possibly TRBD1 (5 bases). The V gene's germline CDR1 is MNHEY and CDR2 SMNVEV (reference sequence). The CDR3 length is 14 residues. V lost 3 bases to trimming and J lost 7 bases, with 12 bases between them. CDR3 region: CASSFQGFNGELFF. CDR3 in DNA: TGTGCCAGCAGTTTCCAGGGATTCAACGGGGAGCTGTTTTTT.

The chain combines TRBV28 with TRBJ1-4; no definite D call. The CDR3 consists of 12 residues. V was clipped by 3 bases and J by 8 bases, with 7 bases between them. Germline V gene sequence: CDR1 MDHEN, CDR2 SYDVKM. CDR3 protein: CASSFLPEKLFF. DNA of the CDR3: TGTGCCAGCAGTTTCCTACCCGAAAAACTGTTTTTT.

This clone has a single count. The chain has TRBV4-2 and TRBJ1-5; 9 nucleotides match TRBD1. Germline values: CDR1 LGHNA, CDR2 YNFKEQ. This CDR3 comprises 17 residues. J was trimmed by 4 bases and V by 1 base; bases with no gene match: 8. In DNA form, the CDR3 reads TGTGCCAGCAGCCAAGGTTGGACAGGGGCGGTTAATCAGCCCCAGCATTTT. Protein product: CASSQGWTGAVNQPQHF.

The chain uses TRBV7-9 and TRBJ1-2; the match to TRBD1 covers 7 bases. CDR3 size: 15 residues. With 4 bases clipped from V and 5 bases from J, the junction kept 10 bases outside the gene matches. Germline V gene data show CDR1 as SEHNR and CDR2 as FQNEAQ (reference sequence). CDR3 DNA sequence: TGTGCCAGCAGCTACTCCCCCGGGACAGTGTATGGCTACACCTTC. This encodes CASSYSPGTVYGYTF.

This chain links TRBV12-3 or TRBV12-4 with TRBJ1-2; TRBD1 matches 7 bases. The V gene end was trimmed by 3 bases and the J gene end by 6 bases; junction bases not matched to a gene: 4. The CDR3 covers 13 residues. The CDR3 region is CASSFGTVNGYTF. In nucleotides, the CDR3 is TGTGCCAGCAGTTTTGGGACAGTGAATGGCTACACCTTC.

This chain's CDR3 is CASSYSRLRDTEAFF. CDR3 in DNA: TGTGCCAGCAGTTACTCGAGGTTGCGGGACACTGAAGCTTTCTTT. V is TRBV6-5 and J is TRBJ1-1; D is undetermined. CDR3 length: 15 amino acids. CDR1 is MNHEY, CDR2 SVGAGI, per germline. The V gene lost 0 bases and the J gene lost 3 bases, with 11 bases spanning the gap.

This chain uses TRBV7-6 with TRBJ2-2; no clear D. The CDR3 spans 12 residues. V was shortened by 3 bases and J by 6 bases, with 5 bases between the two germline ends. CDR1 and CDR2 from the germline V gene are SGHVS and FNYEAQ. The DNA of the CDR3 is TGTGCCAGCAGCTTTAGCTCCGGGGAGCTGTTTTTT. Translated: CASSFSSGELFF.